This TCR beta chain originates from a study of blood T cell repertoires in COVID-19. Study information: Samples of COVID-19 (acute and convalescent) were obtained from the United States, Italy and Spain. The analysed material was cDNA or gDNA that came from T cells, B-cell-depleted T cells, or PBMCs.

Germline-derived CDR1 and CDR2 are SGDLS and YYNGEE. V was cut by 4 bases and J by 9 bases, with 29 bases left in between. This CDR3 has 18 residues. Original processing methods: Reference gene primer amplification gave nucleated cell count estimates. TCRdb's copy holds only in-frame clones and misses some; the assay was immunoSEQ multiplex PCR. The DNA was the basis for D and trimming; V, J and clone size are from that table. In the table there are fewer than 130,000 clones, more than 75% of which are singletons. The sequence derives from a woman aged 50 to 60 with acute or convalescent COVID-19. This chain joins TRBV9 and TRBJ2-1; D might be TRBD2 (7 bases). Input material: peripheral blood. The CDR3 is CASSRVGGGHGTGGEQFF. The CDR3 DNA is TGTGCCAGCAGCCGCGTGGGCGGGGGACACGGCACTGGGGGTGAGCAGTTCTTC.